This T cell receptor (beta chain) was profiled in a study of patients and donors after allogeneic stem cell transplantation. Only a few counts were recorded for this clonotype. MiXCR, run by TCRdb on the RT-PCR reads, gives a single entry per CDR3 protein. The sample comprises about a million distinct CDR3 sequences, roughly 18% of which are singletons, and about 6% rests with the top ten. There are 15 residues in the CDR3. Trimming took 2 bases from V and 0 from J, leaving 10 bases between them. Germline loops: CDR1 LNHDA, CDR2 SQIVND (reference sequence). This chain links TRBV19 with TRBJ1-1; D is possibly TRBD1 (6 bases). The sequence was obtained from a human donor who was either an allogeneic HSCT recipient or a stem cell or donor lymphocyte infusion donor (not recorded which). It is not recorded whose cells these are; they may come from a transplant donor. The sequencing input was blood, either unsorted or a sorted T cell fraction (not recorded which). This CDR3 is CASSIWGHLNTEAFF. DNA of the CDR3: TGTGCCAGTAGTATATGGGGACATCTGAACACTGAAGCTTTCTTT.